This T cell receptor beta chain is from a study of blood T cells in healthy people across ages. Together with a sample-barcoded 5' primer, a J-beta primer mix was included in a second PCR lasting about 7 to 11 cycles. TCRdb ran MiXCR on the 5' RACE reads and lists one entry per CDR3 protein. The table has around 1,700,000 distinct CDR3 sequences, about 28% seen once. This clonotype has at least ten counts. The receptor comes from a woman aged 25 to 39 in good health. The sample consisted of blood.

The CDR3 region has the DNA TGCAGTGCAGAAGAACGGGGAAATAATTCACCCCTCCACTTT. This codes for CSAEERGNNSPLHF. The V call is TRBV20-1, the J call TRBJ1-6; D remains unclear. This CDR3 is 14 amino acids long. Germline values: CDR1 DFQATT, CDR2 SNEGSKA (reference sequence). V lost 6 bases and J 5 bases, leaving 14 bases between the germline ends.